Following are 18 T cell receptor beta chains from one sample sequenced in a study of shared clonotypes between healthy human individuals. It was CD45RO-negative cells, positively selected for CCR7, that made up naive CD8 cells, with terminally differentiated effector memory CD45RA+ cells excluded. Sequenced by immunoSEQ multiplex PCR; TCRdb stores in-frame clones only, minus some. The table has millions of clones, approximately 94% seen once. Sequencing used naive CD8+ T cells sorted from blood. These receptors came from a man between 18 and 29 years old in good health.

The CDR3 loop reads CASSLGGEQFF. CDR3 DNA: TGCGCCAGCAGCCTCGGGGGTGAGCAGTTCTTC. This chain uses TRBV10-1 with TRBJ2-1, with a weak D call TRBD2 (6 bases). The CDR3 contains 11 residues. Germline values: CDR1 WNHNN, CDR2 SYGVQD (reference sequence). V dropped 6 bases and J dropped 9 bases, with 9 bases sitting between them.

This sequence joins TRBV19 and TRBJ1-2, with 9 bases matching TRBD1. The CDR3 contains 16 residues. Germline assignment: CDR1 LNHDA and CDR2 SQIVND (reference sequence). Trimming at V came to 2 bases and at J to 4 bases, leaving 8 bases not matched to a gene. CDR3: CASSISSTGGLYGYTF. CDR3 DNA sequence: TGTGCCAGTAGTATAAGTTCGACAGGGGGTCTCTATGGCTACACCTTC.

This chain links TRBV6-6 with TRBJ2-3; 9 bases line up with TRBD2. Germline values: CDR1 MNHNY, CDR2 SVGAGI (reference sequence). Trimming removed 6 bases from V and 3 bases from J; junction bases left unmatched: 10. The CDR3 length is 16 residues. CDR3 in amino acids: CASSQDSGSWTDTQYF. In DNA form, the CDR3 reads TGTGCCAGCAGCCAAGATAGCGGGAGTTGGACAGATACGCAGTATTTT.

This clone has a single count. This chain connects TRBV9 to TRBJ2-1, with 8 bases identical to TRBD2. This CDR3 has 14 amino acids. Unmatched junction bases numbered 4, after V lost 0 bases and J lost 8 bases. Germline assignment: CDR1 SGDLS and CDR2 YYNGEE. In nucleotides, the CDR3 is TGTGCCAGCAGCGTAGCGGGGGGGCAGTATGAGCAGTTCTTC. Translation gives CASSVAGGQYEQFF.

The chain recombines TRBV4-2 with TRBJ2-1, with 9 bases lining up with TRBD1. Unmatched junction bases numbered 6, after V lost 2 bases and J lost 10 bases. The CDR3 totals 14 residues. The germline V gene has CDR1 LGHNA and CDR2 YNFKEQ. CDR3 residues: CASSQPGTGNEQFF. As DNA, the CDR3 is TGTGCCAGCAGCCAACCCGGGACAGGGAACGAGCAGTTCTTC.

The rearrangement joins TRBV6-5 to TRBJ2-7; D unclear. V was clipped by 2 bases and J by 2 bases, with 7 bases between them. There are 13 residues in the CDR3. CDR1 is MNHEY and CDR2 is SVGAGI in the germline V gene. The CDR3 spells CASSYNTAYEQYF. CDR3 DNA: TGTGCCAGCAGTTACAACACTGCCTACGAGCAGTACTTC.

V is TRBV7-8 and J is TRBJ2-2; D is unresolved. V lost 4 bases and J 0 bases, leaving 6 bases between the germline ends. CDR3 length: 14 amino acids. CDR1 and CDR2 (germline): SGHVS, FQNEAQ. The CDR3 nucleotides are TGTGCCAGCAGCTGGGCACCGAACACCGGGGAGCTGTTTTTT. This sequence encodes CASSWAPNTGELFF.

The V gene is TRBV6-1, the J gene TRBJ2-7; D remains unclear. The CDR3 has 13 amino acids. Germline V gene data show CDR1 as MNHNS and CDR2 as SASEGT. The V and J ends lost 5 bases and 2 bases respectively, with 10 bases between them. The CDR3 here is CASSRAPPYEQYF. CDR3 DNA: TGTGCCAGCAGTCGGGCCCCCCCCTACGAGCAGTACTTC.

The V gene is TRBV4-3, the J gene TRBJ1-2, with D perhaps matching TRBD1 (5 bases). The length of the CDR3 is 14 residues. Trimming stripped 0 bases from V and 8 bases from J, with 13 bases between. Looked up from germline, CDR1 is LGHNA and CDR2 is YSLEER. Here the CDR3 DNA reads TGCGCCAGCAGCCAAGATGGGCAGGGCTGGGGCTACACCTTC. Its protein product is CASSQDGQGWGYTF.

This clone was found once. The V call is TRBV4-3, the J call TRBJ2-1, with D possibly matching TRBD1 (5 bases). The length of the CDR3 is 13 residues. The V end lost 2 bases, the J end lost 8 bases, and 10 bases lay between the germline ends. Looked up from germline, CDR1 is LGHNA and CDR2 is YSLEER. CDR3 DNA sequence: TGCGCCAGCAGCCAACAGACAGAATATGAGCAGTTCTTC. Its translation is CASSQQTEYEQFF.

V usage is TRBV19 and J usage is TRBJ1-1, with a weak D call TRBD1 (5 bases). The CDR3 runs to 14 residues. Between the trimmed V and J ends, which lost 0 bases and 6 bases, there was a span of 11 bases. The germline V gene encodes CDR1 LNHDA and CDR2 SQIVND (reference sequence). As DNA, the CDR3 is TGTGCCAGTAGTATAGATCGGGACCGGGCTGAAGCTTTCTTT. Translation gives CASSIDRDRAEAFF. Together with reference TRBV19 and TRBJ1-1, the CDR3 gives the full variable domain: DGGITQSPKYLFRKEGQNVTLSCEQNLNHDAMYWYRQDPGQGLRLIYYSQIVNDFQKGDIAEGYSVSREKKESFPLTVTSAQKNPTAFYLCASSIDRDRAEAFFGQGTRLTVV.

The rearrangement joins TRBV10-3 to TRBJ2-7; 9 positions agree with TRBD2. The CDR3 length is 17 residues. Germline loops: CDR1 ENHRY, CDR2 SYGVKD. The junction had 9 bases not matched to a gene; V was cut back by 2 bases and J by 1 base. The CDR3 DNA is TGTGCCATCAGTGAGGAAGTAGCGGGGGTCCCGTCCTACGAGCAGTACTTC. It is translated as CAISEEVAGVPSYEQYF.

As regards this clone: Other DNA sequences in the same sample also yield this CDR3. CDR3 sequence: CASSLTSTYEQYF. In DNA, the CDR3 is TGTGCCAGCAGTTTAACTAGCACCTACGAGCAGTACTTC. The rearrangement links TRBV27 to TRBJ2-7; TRBD2 is a possible D gene (6 bases). The germline CDR1 and CDR2 sequences are MNHEY and SMNVEV (reference sequence). V shed 2 bases and J shed 2 bases, with 7 bases lying between them. This CDR3 has 13 amino acids.

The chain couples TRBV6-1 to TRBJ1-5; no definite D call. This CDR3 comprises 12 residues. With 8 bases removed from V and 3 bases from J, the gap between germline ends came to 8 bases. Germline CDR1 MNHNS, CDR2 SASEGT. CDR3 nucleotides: TGTGCCAGCCGGGAGGACAATCAGCCCCAGCATTTT. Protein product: CASREDNQPQHF.

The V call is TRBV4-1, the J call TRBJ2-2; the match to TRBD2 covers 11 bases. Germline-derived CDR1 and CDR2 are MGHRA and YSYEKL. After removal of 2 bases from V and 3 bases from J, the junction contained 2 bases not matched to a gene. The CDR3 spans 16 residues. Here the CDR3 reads CASSQSGLADTGELFF. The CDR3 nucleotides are TGCGCCAGCAGCCAATCGGGACTAGCGGACACCGGGGAGCTGTTTTTT.

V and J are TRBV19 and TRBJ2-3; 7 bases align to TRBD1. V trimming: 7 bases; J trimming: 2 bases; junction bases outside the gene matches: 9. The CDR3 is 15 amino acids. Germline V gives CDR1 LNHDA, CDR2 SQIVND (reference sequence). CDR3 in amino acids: CASKFADRITDTQYF. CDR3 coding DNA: TGTGCCAGTAAGTTTGCGGACAGGATCACAGATACGCAGTATTTT.

CDR3 region: CASSATSFGQGPPYEQYF. Written as DNA, the CDR3 is TGTGCCAGCAGCGCCACTAGCTTCGGACAGGGGCCCCCCTACGAGCAGTACTTC. V usage is TRBV9 and J usage is TRBJ2-7; 9 nucleotides align to TRBD1. CDR1 and CDR2 (germline): SGDLS, YYNGEE. The J segment lost 2 bases and the V segment lost 3 bases, leaving 15 bases of the junction unmatched. The CDR3 runs 18 residues.

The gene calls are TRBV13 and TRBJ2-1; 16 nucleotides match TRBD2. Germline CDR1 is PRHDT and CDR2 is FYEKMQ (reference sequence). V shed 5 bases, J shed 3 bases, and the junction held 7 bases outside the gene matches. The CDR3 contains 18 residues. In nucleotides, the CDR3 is TGTGCCAGCAGCCTTTTTGGGACTAGCGGGAGGGACTACAATGAGCAGTTCTTC. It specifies CASSLFGTSGRDYNEQFF.